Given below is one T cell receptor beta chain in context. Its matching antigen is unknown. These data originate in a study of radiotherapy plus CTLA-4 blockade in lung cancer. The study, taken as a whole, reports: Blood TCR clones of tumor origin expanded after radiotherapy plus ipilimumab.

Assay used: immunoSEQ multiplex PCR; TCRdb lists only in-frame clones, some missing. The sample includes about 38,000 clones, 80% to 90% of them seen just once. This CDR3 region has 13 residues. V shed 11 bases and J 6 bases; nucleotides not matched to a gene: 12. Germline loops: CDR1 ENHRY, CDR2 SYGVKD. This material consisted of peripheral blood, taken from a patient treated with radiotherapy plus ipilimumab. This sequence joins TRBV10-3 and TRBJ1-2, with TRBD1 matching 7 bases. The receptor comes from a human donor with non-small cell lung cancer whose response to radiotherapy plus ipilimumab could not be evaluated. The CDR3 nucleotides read TGTGCCGGGACGAGGGGGCTTAGCGATGGCTACACCTTC. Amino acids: CAGTRGLSDGYTF.